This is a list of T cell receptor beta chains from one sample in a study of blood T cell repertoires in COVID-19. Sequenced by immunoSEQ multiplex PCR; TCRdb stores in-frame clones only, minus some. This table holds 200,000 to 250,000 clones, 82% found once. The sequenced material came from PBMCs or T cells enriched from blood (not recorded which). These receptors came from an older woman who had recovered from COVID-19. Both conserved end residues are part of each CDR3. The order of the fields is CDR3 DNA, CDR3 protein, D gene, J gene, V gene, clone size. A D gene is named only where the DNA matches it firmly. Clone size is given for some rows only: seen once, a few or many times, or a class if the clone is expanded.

TGTGCCAGCAGCGCCGCTGGGACAGGAGAGACCCAGTACTTC	CASSAAGTGETQYF	TRBD1	TRBJ2-5	TRBV9	once
TGTGCCAGCAGCACGACAGGGCGCACCTACAATGAGCAGTTCTTC	CASSTTGRTYNEQFF	TRBD1	TRBJ2-1	TRBV2	NA
TGTGCCAGCACCTACGACAGGTCCCGTGAAGCTTTCTTT	CASTYDRSREAFF	NA	TRBJ1-1	TRBV4-2	NA
TGTGCCAGCAGCGTCGCCGGGACTAGCTACCGGCAGTACTTC	CASSVAGTSYRQYF	TRBD2	TRBJ2-7	TRBV11-1	NA
TGTGCCAGCAGCTCCCCTGGCCCCCTCCACTTT	CASSSPGPLHF	NA	TRBJ1-6	TRBV7-9	few
TGTGCCAGTAGTATCACAGGGATCAATCAGCCCCAGCATTTT	CASSITGINQPQHF	NA	TRBJ1-5	TRBV19	NA
TGTGCCAGCAGCTTGAAGCGGGGGGGCCGTGAGACCCAGTACTTC	CASSLKRGGRETQYF	TRBD2	TRBJ2-5	TRBV5-8	NA
TGTGCCACCAGCACCCACCGAGGGGGCGGTTACGAGCAGTACTTC	CATSTHRGGGYEQYF	TRBD1	TRBJ2-7	TRBV15	NA
TGTGCCAGCAGCCTGCGACTAGCGGGGTCGATCGGGGAGCTGTTTTTT	CASSLRLAGSIGELFF	TRBD2	TRBJ2-2	TRBV5-6	NA
TGTGCCAGCAGCCGCTACGGACTAGCGGGAGCCGACGAGCAGTACTTC	CASSRYGLAGADEQYF	TRBD2	TRBJ2-7	TRBV13	NA
TGTGCCAGCAGTGAAGCTGGCAGTGAGGGCTACGAGCAGTACTTC	CASSEAGSEGYEQYF	NA	TRBJ2-7	TRBV6-1	NA
TGCGCCAGCAGTCAATCGGGATACGGACTAGCGGGAGTGGATACGCAGTATTTT	CASSQSGYGLAGVDTQYF	TRBD2	TRBJ2-3	TRBV23-1	NA
TGTGCCAGCAGCTTAGGGACAGGACCGGAGGGCACCCTCCACTTT	CASSLGTGPEGTLHF	TRBD1	TRBJ1-6	TRBV7-2	NA
TGTGCCAGTAAGGGAGGCAGGGCGGGCGGGGAGCTGTTTTTT	CASKGGRAGGELFF	NA	TRBJ2-2	TRBV19	NA
TGTGCCAGCAGCGTAGGGGGGACTAGCGGGTACAATGAGCAGTTCTTC	CASSVGGTSGYNEQFF	TRBD2	TRBJ2-1	TRBV9	NA
TGTGCCAGCAGCCCCCCGGGCCAGGGTAGCAATGAGCAGTTCTTC	CASSPPGQGSNEQFF	NA	TRBJ2-1	TRBV7-3	NA
TGCGCCAGCAGCTTAACGGGGGATAGCAATCAGCCCCAGCATTTT	CASSLTGDSNQPQHF	NA	TRBJ1-5	TRBV5-1	NA
TGTGCCAGTAGCCCATTGAACACTGAAGCTTTCTTT	CASSPLNTEAFF	NA	TRBJ1-1	TRBV19	NA
TGTGCCAGCAGCTTAGGGGACAGGGGGCATGTTGGCTACACCTTC	CASSLGDRGHVGYTF	TRBD1	TRBJ1-2	TRBV7-2	NA
TGTGCCAGCAGCTTAGAGGCTAGCGGGAGATACGAGCAGTACTTC	CASSLEASGRYEQYF	TRBD2	TRBJ2-7	TRBV13	few
TGTGCCAGCAGTGAATGGACACAGAACTATGGCTACACCTTC	CASSEWTQNYGYTF	NA	TRBJ1-2	TRBV2	NA
TGCAGCGTTGACGGTCATATGAACACAGATACGCAGTATTTT	CSVDGHMNTDTQYF	NA	TRBJ2-3	TRBV29-1	once
TGTGCCAGCAGCTTATTCCGCGGGAGGGGCAATGAGCAGTTCTTC	CASSLFRGRGNEQFF	TRBD2	TRBJ2-1	TRBV7-6	NA
TGTGCCAGCAGCCCCCCCAATAGCAATCAGCCCCAGCATTTT	CASSPPNSNQPQHF	NA	TRBJ1-5	TRBV6-5	NA
TGTGCCAGCAGCCCCGGACAGGGCCCCCCAAATAGCAATCAGCCCCAGCATTTT	CASSPGQGPPNSNQPQHF	TRBD1	TRBJ1-5	TRBV7-6	few
TGTGCCAGCAGCGCCAGACAGGGGTTGAAGAACGAGCAGTACTTC	CASSARQGLKNEQYF	TRBD1	TRBJ2-7	TRBV7-9	NA
TGTGCCAGCAGCCCCGGGACAGACTCTATCCGGGGCTACACCTTC	CASSPGTDSIRGYTF	TRBD1	TRBJ1-2	TRBV7-2	NA
TGTGCCAGCAGCCGTAGCGGGAACGCTTACGAGCAGTACTTC	CASSRSGNAYEQYF	TRBD2	TRBJ2-7	TRBV7-8	once
TGTGCCAGCTCACCTTTCAGACAGGGACAGAACACTGAAGCTTTCTTT	CASSPFRQGQNTEAFF	TRBD1	TRBJ1-1	TRBV18	NA
TGTGCCAGCAGTTTATCAGGGGATGAAAAACTGTTTTTT	CASSLSGDEKLFF	NA	TRBJ1-4	TRBV12-3/TRBV12-4	NA
TGTGCCAGTAGTCTCCAGGGGGCGAGTGGCTACACCTTC	CASSLQGASGYTF	TRBD1	TRBJ1-2	TRBV19	NA
TGTGCCAGCAGCCCTCCTCGTCCGGGGGCGAACACCGGGGAGCTGTTTTTT	CASSPPRPGANTGELFF	NA	TRBJ2-2	TRBV7-2	NA